This T cell receptor beta chain was recovered during a study of T-cell reconstitution after alpha-beta-depleted transplantation in children. Unique molecular identifiers were incorporated into the prepared TCRbeta library. TCRdb re-derived calls from the PCR reads in MiXCR, one entry per CDR3 protein. The data hold about 200,000 distinct CDR3 sequences, with about 7% observed a single time. The CDR3 is 16 amino acids. With 1 base removed from V and 6 bases from J, the gap between germline ends came to 15 bases. Germline CDR1 and CDR2: PRHDT and FYEKMQ (reference sequence). The source material was PBMCs, sampled before TCRalphabeta/CD19-depleted stem cell transplant. The source of this sequence is a boy between 2 and 10 years old with acute lymphoblastic leukemia, due to receive a stem cell transplant. The V and J genes are TRBV13 and TRBJ2-2; D might be TRBD1 (6 bases). Here the CDR3 DNA reads TGTGCCAGCAGCTTAGCCCGCCAGGGGCTATCCGGGGAGCTGTTTTTT. Protein: CASSLARQGLSGELFF.